Listed below are T cell receptor beta chains from one sample, sequenced in a study of identical twins. TCRdb processed the 5' RACE reads anew with MiXCR; each CDR3 protein has one entry. Altogether over 600,000 distinct CDR3 sequences are present, around 20% being singletons, with the ten largest covering over 4%. This sample also appeared in a second study, on T cells expressing NK-cell markers.

The sample comprised PBMCs. The receptors stem from a woman aged 18-29 years in good health. Each CDR3 is given with its conserved first and last residue. Each record gives: J gene, V gene, D gene, clone size, CDR3 protein, CDR3 DNA. D genes are given only for firm matches. Where a row states a size, it is once, few, many or the class of an expanded clone; other rows omit it.

J: TRBJ2-3
V: TRBV20-1
D: NA
size: few
CDR3: CSASGLGWGTDTQYF
DNA: TGCAGTGCTAGTGGGCTAGGATGGGGCACAGATACGCAGTATTTT

J: TRBJ2-7
V: TRBV20-1
D: NA
size: NA
CDR3: CSIGGAYEQYF
DNA: TGCAGCATAGGGGGGGCCTACGAGCAGTACTTC

J: TRBJ2-7
V: TRBV7-2
D: NA
size: many
CDR3: CASSLAGTSYEQYF
DNA: TGTGCCAGCAGCTTAGCGGGGACATCCTACGAGCAGTACTTC

J: TRBJ2-3
V: TRBV5-6
D: TRBD2
size: NA
CDR3: CASSQTAAGVSTDTQYF
DNA: TGTGCCAGCAGCCAAACGGCAGCGGGAGTGAGCACAGATACGCAGTATTTT

J: TRBJ1-5
V: TRBV11-2
D: TRBD1
size: many
CDR3: CASSLDRTGGSSQPQHF
DNA: TGTGCCAGCAGCTTAGATCGGACAGGGGGCTCGAGTCAGCCCCAGCATTTT

J: TRBJ1-2
V: TRBV20-1
D: TRBD1
size: NA
CDR3: CSASLRTGEGNYGYTF
DNA: TGCAGTGCTAGTCTCAGGACAGGGGAGGGGAACTATGGCTACACCTTC

J: TRBJ2-7
V: TRBV6-2/TRBV6-3
D: TRBD2
size: NA
CDR3: CASSYLSGRASEQYF
DNA: TGTGCCAGCAGTTACCTTTCAGGGAGGGCATCCGAGCAGTACTTC

J: TRBJ2-7
V: TRBV20-1
D: NA
size: NA
CDR3: CSARDSGGLPPLEQYF
DNA: TGCAGTGCACGAGACAGTGGGGGTCTACCCCCCCTTGAGCAGTACTTC

J: TRBJ2-3
V: TRBV20-1
D: TRBD1
size: few
CDR3: CSALEPLGQASTDTQYF
DNA: TGCAGTGCTCTAGAACCCCTCGGACAGGCGAGCACAGATACGCAGTATTTT

J: TRBJ1-3
V: TRBV12-3/TRBV12-4
D: NA
size: NA
CDR3: CASSFSQGGSGNTIYF
DNA: TGTGCCAGCAGTTTCTCACAGGGAGGATCTGGAAACACCATATATTTT

J: TRBJ2-5
V: TRBV3-1
D: NA
size: NA
CDR3: CASSFRAGETQYF
DNA: TGTGCCAGCAGCTTCCGGGCGGGAGAGACCCAGTACTTC

J: TRBJ2-7
V: TRBV20-1
D: NA
size: few
CDR3: CSVDRNRTLSYEQYF
DNA: TGCAGTGTTGATAGAAACCGTACCCTCTCCTACGAGCAGTACTTC

J: TRBJ2-5
V: TRBV20-1
D: NA
size: few
CDR3: CSARGRRGSETQYF
DNA: TGCAGTGCTAGAGGAAGGAGGGGTTCGGAGACCCAGTACTTC

J: TRBJ2-1
V: TRBV21-1
D: NA
size: many
CDR3: CASSKVGDHEQFF
DNA: TGTGCCAGCAGCAAAGTCGGCGACCATGAGCAGTTCTTC

J: TRBJ2-7
V: TRBV11-2
D: NA
size: NA
CDR3: CASSPQGNYAYEQYF
DNA: TGTGCCAGCAGCCCGCAGGGAAATTATGCCTACGAGCAGTACTTC

J: TRBJ1-5
V: TRBV19
D: TRBD1
size: NA
CDR3: CATRTGIGSNQPQHF
DNA: TGTGCCACCCGGACAGGGATTGGCAGCAATCAGCCCCAGCATTTT

J: TRBJ2-1
V: TRBV12-3/TRBV12-4
D: NA
size: few
CDR3: CASSLSYRNEQFF
DNA: TGTGCCAGCAGTTTGTCCTATCGCAATGAGCAGTTCTTC

J: TRBJ2-7
V: TRBV7-8
D: NA
size: few
CDR3: CASSLGRYGQRHYEQYF
DNA: TGTGCCAGCAGCTTGGGGAGGTATGGACAGCGACATTACGAGCAGTACTTC

J: TRBJ2-4
V: TRBV12-3/TRBV12-4
D: TRBD2
size: NA
CDR3: CASRLAGGPPGIQYF
DNA: TGTGCCAGCAGACTAGCGGGGGGCCCGCCCGGCATTCAGTACTTC

J: TRBJ1-4
V: TRBV4-3
D: NA
size: few
CDR3: CASSQDQGLATNEKLFF
DNA: TGCGCCAGCAGCCAAGATCAGGGCCTCGCAACTAATGAAAAACTGTTTTTT

J: TRBJ2-1
V: TRBV29-1
D: NA
size: NA
CDR3: CSVGQGGVEQFF
DNA: TGCAGCGTGGGGCAGGGAGGCGTTGAGCAGTTCTTC

J: TRBJ2-1
V: TRBV7-6
D: TRBD2
size: NA
CDR3: CASSKPGLAVNEQFF
DNA: TGTGCCAGCAGCAAACCGGGACTAGCGGTCAATGAGCAGTTCTTC

J: TRBJ2-1
V: TRBV27
D: NA
size: once
CDR3: CASRGQGSYNEQFF
DNA: TGTGCCAGCAGAGGGCAGGGCTCCTACAATGAGCAGTTCTTC

J: TRBJ2-7
V: TRBV18
D: NA
size: NA
CDR3: CASSPSKGNEQYF
DNA: TGTGCCAGCTCACCGTCGAAGGGAAACGAGCAGTACTTC

J: TRBJ1-1
V: TRBV5-5
D: NA
size: NA
CDR3: CASSLLASGPEAFF
DNA: TGTGCCAGCAGCTTACTAGCTTCGGGGCCTGAAGCTTTCTTT

J: TRBJ1-2
V: TRBV20-1
D: TRBD1
size: NA
CDR3: CSAKPTGGGYGYTF
DNA: TGCAGTGCTAAACCGACAGGGGGCGGCTATGGCTACACCTTC

J: TRBJ2-6
V: TRBV5-6
D: TRBD2
size: NA
CDR3: CASSGTIGTFYGANVLTF
DNA: TGTGCCAGCAGCGGGACTATCGGGACCTTCTATGGGGCCAACGTCCTGACTTTC

J: TRBJ2-2
V: TRBV7-2
D: NA
size: NA
CDR3: CASSFRGAGPGELFF
DNA: TGTGCCAGCAGCTTTAGGGGAGCAGGGCCCGGGGAGCTGTTTTTT

J: TRBJ2-5
V: TRBV5-6
D: NA
size: NA
CDR3: CASSLPRYRETKYF
DNA: TGTGCCAGCAGCTTACCAAGGTATCGGGAGACCAAGTACTTC

J: TRBJ2-7
V: TRBV7-7
D: NA
size: few
CDR3: CASSSGATGEQYF
DNA: TGTGCCAGCAGCTCTGGGGCTACGGGAGAGCAGTACTTC

J: TRBJ2-1
V: TRBV20-1
D: TRBD2
size: few
CDR3: CSARDPSGSTNEQFF
DNA: TGCAGTGCTAGAGACCCTAGCGGGAGTACTAATGAGCAGTTCTTC

J: TRBJ1-2
V: TRBV20-1
D: NA
size: few
CDR3: CSAVGGANYGYTF
DNA: TGCAGTGCTGTCGGGGGGGCCAACTATGGCTACACCTTC

J: TRBJ2-4
V: TRBV10-3
D: NA
size: NA
CDR3: CAISDGTLAKNIQYF
DNA: TGTGCCATCAGCGATGGGACCTTAGCCAAAAACATTCAGTACTTC

J: TRBJ2-7
V: TRBV15
D: NA
size: NA
CDR3: CATSSRVSSYEQYF
DNA: TGTGCCACCAGCAGCAGGGTTAGCTCCTACGAGCAGTACTTC

J: TRBJ2-5
V: TRBV9
D: TRBD1
size: few
CDR3: CASSADREVVETQYF
DNA: TGTGCCAGCAGCGCAGACAGGGAAGTGGTGGAGACCCAGTACTTC

J: TRBJ2-1
V: TRBV7-9
D: NA
size: NA
CDR3: CASSIRGAGLNEQFF
DNA: TGTGCCAGCAGCATCAGAGGGGCGGGGTTAAATGAGCAGTTCTTC

J: TRBJ2-5
V: TRBV3-1
D: TRBD2
size: NA
CDR3: CATLDSSGRLKTQYF
DNA: TGTGCCACTCTGGACAGTAGCGGGAGGTTGAAGACCCAGTACTTC

J: TRBJ2-7
V: TRBV4-1
D: TRBD2
size: NA
CDR3: CASSRAGLSSYEQYF
DNA: TGCGCCAGCAGCCGAGCGGGGTTGAGCTCCTACGAGCAGTACTTC

J: TRBJ2-1
V: TRBV29-1
D: NA
size: few
CDR3: CSVTIYNEQFF
DNA: TGCAGCGTTACGATCTACAATGAGCAGTTCTTC

J: TRBJ2-3
V: TRBV10-3
D: NA
size: NA
CDR3: CAISDRIDTDTQYF
DNA: TGTGCCATCAGTGACAGGATCGACACAGATACGCAGTATTTT

J: TRBJ2-1
V: TRBV12-3/TRBV12-4
D: NA
size: few
CDR3: CASTLTGRDEQFF
DNA: TGTGCCAGCACCCTGACGGGTCGGGATGAGCAGTTCTTC

J: TRBJ2-1
V: TRBV6-2/TRBV6-3
D: TRBD2
size: few
CDR3: CASNTGSSGSDEQFF
DNA: TGTGCCAGTAATACCGGTTCTAGCGGGAGTGATGAGCAGTTCTTC

J: TRBJ2-1
V: TRBV20-1
D: TRBD2
size: NA
CDR3: CSATFSGGSYNEQFF
DNA: TGCAGTGCTACCTTTAGCGGGGGGTCCTACAATGAGCAGTTCTTC

J: TRBJ1-2
V: TRBV6-1
D: NA
size: NA
CDR3: CASSRDGPNYGYTF
DNA: TGTGCCAGCAGTCGAGACGGCCCTAACTATGGCTACACCTTC

J: TRBJ2-7
V: TRBV5-1
D: NA
size: NA
CDR3: CASSLASGSAYEQYF
DNA: TGCGCCAGCAGCCTCGCTTCAGGGAGCGCCTACGAGCAGTACTTC

J: TRBJ2-3
V: TRBV28
D: NA
size: few
CDR3: CASLGTSTDTQYF
DNA: TGTGCCAGCTTGGGGACTAGCACAGATACGCAGTATTTT

J: TRBJ1-4
V: TRBV5-1
D: NA
size: many
CDR3: CASRKGNEKLFF
DNA: TGCGCCAGCCGGAAGGGGAATGAAAAACTGTTTTTT

J: TRBJ2-5
V: TRBV15
D: TRBD2
size: few
CDR3: CATSRPGLAETQYF
DNA: TGTGCCACCAGCAGACCCGGACTAGCGGAGACCCAGTACTTC

J: TRBJ2-3
V: TRBV15
D: NA
size: few
CDR3: CATSTETGGDTQYF
DNA: TGTGCCACCAGCACCGAGACCGGAGGAGATACGCAGTATTTT

J: TRBJ2-1
V: TRBV12-3/TRBV12-4
D: NA
size: few
CDR3: CASSPSRTVFLSYNEQFF
DNA: TGTGCCAGCAGTCCGTCCAGAACAGTCTTTCTATCCTACAATGAGCAGTTCTTC

J: TRBJ1-1
V: TRBV12-3/TRBV12-4
D: NA
size: NA
CDR3: CASSLFPGRTEAFF
DNA: TGTGCCAGCAGTTTGTTCCCAGGGAGAACTGAAGCTTTCTTT

J: TRBJ2-1
V: TRBV7-9
D: NA
size: NA
CDR3: CASSLAQGIGNEQFF
DNA: TGTGCCAGCAGCTTGGCGCAGGGGATAGGCAATGAGCAGTTCTTC

J: TRBJ2-1
V: TRBV3-1
D: TRBD1
size: few
CDR3: CASSRDRGREFF
DNA: TGTGCCAGCAGCCGTGACAGGGGGAGGGAGTTCTTC

J: TRBJ1-1
V: TRBV19
D: NA
size: many
CDR3: CASSRDMTEAFF
DNA: TGTGCCAGTAGTCGGGACATGACTGAAGCTTTCTTT

J: TRBJ2-2
V: TRBV20-1
D: NA
size: NA
CDR3: CSASDTLETGELFF
DNA: TGCAGTGCTAGCGACACCCTGGAGACCGGGGAGCTGTTTTTT